This TCR beta chain emerged from a study of blood T cell repertoires in COVID-19. This clone was counted many times. Using immunoSEQ multiplex PCR, the repertoire was profiled, and TCRdb retains in-frame clones only, with some absent. The sample lists more than 150,000 clones; roughly 78% were seen once. CDR3 length: 14 residues. The germline V gene has CDR1 GTSNPN and CDR2 SVGIG (reference sequence). This rearrangement joins TRBV30 to TRBJ2-6, with a tentative D call TRBD1 (5 bases). The sequenced sample was peripheral blood. This TCR was recovered from a woman of 80 years or more with active or convalescent COVID-19. CDR3 amino acids: CAIDRGSGANVLTF. The CDR3 nucleotides are TGTGCGATCGATAGGGGCTCTGGGGCCAACGTCCTGACTTTC.